The 18 T cell receptor beta chains listed next were all sequenced from one sample in a study of chemoradiotherapy in HPV16-positive cancers. Sequenced by immunoSEQ multiplex PCR; TCRdb stores in-frame clones only, minus some. Among 4,000 to 5,000 clones listed, approximately 84% were seen once. The material sequenced was tumor tissue, taken from a patient who underwent chemoradiotherapy. These receptors all stem from a human donor with HPV-associated anogenital cancer.

The chain combines TRBV7-9 with TRBJ2-3, with 10 bases aligning to TRBD2. Germline lookup yields CDR1 SEHNR and CDR2 FQNEAQ (reference sequence). This CDR3 region has 16 residues. Trimming removed 1 base from V and 0 bases from J; junction bases left unmatched: 1. The DNA of the CDR3 is TGTGCCAGCAGCTTAGTAGCGGGGGGAAGCACAGATACGCAGTATTTT. Protein sequence: CASSLVAGGSTDTQYF.

This sequence joins TRBV28 and TRBJ2-1, with TRBD1 identical over 11 bases. The CDR3 runs 14 residues. Germline V gives CDR1 MDHEN, CDR2 SYDVKM. The V and J ends lost 11 bases and 5 bases, in that order; junction bases with no gene match: 8. CDR3 nucleotides: TGTGCCGCCCTCCAGGGACAGGGGGACAATGAGCAGTTCTTC. Translation gives CAALQGQGDNEQFF.

This clone came up once. The chain carries TRBV11-1 and TRBJ1-1; D might be TRBD1 (6 bases). This CDR3 contains 15 residues. With 5 bases removed from V and 8 bases from J, the gap between germline ends came to 21 bases. Germline CDR1 reads SGHAT; CDR2 reads FQDESV (reference sequence). The CDR3 DNA reads as TGTGCCAGCAGCCACCGAGTACAGGGATTAACGGAAGCTTTCTTT. Its protein product is CASSHRVQGLTEAFF.

The chain is built from TRBV2 and TRBJ2-2; D gene ambiguous. The V end lost 6 bases, the J end lost 1 base, and 9 bases lay between the germline ends. This CDR3 contains 14 residues. From germline, CDR1 is SNHLY and CDR2 FYNNEI. CDR3 bases: TGTGCCAGCAGGTGGACGAGGAACACCGGGGAGCTGTTTTTT. Protein product: CASRWTRNTGELFF.

The chain recombines TRBV5-1 with TRBJ2-3, with 10 bases identical to TRBD2. The length of the CDR3 is 16 residues. V was clipped by 4 bases and J by 1 base; unmatched bases: 6. Per germline, CDR1 SGHRS and CDR2 YFSETQ. This CDR3 reads CASSHTSGVGTDTQYF. The CDR3 DNA is TGCGCCAGCAGCCACACTAGCGGGGTAGGCACAGATACGCAGTATTTT. The full variable domain, rest sourced from reference TRBV5-1 and TRBJ2-3, is KAGVTQTPRYLIKTRGQQVTLSCSPISGHRSVSWYQQTPGQGLQFLFEYFSETQRNKGNFPGRFSGRQFSNSRSEMNVSTLELGDSALYLCASSHTSGVGTDTQYFGPGTRLTVL.

V gene TRBV9 combines with J gene TRBJ2-7, with 7 bases matching TRBD2. The CDR3 extends over 16 amino acids. V shed 0 bases and J 1 base; nucleotides not matched to a gene: 7. Germline lookup yields CDR1 SGDLS and CDR2 YYNGEE. The CDR3 region has the DNA TGTGCCAGCAGCGTAGGGGGGGGAATCCTATCCTACGAGCAGTACTTC. This codes for CASSVGGGILSYEQYF.

For the CDR3, the DNA is TGCAGCTTCTACCGTACTAGCGGGGGGGCAGATACGCAGTATTTT. Translated: CSFYRTSGGADTQYF. This chain links TRBV29-1 with TRBJ2-3, with 13 nucleotides matching TRBD2. CDR1 and CDR2 from the germline V gene are SQVTM and ANQGSEA. This CDR3 region has 15 residues. Trimming cost V 8 bases and J 4 bases; bases outside gene matches: 9.

The chain couples TRBV2 to TRBJ1-2; tentative D call: TRBD1 (6 bases). The CDR3 covers 16 residues. In germline, CDR1 is SNHLY, CDR2 FYNNEI. Trimming removed 6 bases from V and 3 bases from J, with 20 bases in between. CDR3 region: CASSARTAASYYGYTF. CDR3 nucleotides: TGTGCCAGCAGCGCAAGGACAGCCGCCTCTTACTATGGCTACACCTTC.

CDR3 bases: TGTGCCAGCAGCCGGGACATTCGCTCCTACGAGCAGTACTTC. Its translation: CASSRDIRSYEQYF. V and J are TRBV5-4 and TRBJ2-7, with D tentatively TRBD1 (6 bases). V was cut by 4 bases and J by 0 bases, with 11 bases left in between. Looked up from germline, CDR1 is SGHNT and CDR2 is YYREEE (reference sequence). The CDR3 sequence is 14 residues long.

This clone has only one observation. This sequence joins TRBV7-9 and TRBJ2-5, with no clear D. The germline V gene encodes CDR1 SEHNR and CDR2 FQNEAQ (reference sequence). V lost 3 bases and J lost 4, with 6 bases in between. This CDR3 spans 12 amino acids. The CDR3 DNA reads as TGTGCCAGCAGCTTCGGCCTAGAGACCCAGTACTTC. It specifies CASSFGLETQYF.

The chain uses TRBV11-3 and TRBJ1-5; TRBD1 might be the D (5 bases). The V end lost 4 bases, the J end lost 1 base, and 5 bases lay between the germline ends. Germline V gives CDR1 SGHNT, CDR2 YENEEA. The CDR3 is 13 residues long. The chain's CDR3 is CASSWDSNQPQHF. As DNA, the CDR3 is TGTGCCAGCAGCTGGGACAGCAATCAGCCCCAGCATTTT.

This clone was observed a few times. The chain carries TRBV5-4 and TRBJ1-1, with 7 bases lining up with TRBD1. V trimming: 4 bases; J trimming: 2 bases; junction bases outside the gene matches: 5. There are 14 residues in the CDR3. Germline loops: CDR1 SGHNT, CDR2 YYREEE (reference sequence). The CDR3 sequence: CASSTWTGNTEAFF. In nucleotides, the CDR3 is TGTGCCAGCAGCACCTGGACAGGAAACACTGAAGCTTTCTTT.

The chain recombines TRBV18 with TRBJ2-5, with D unresolved. Near its end, the DNA agrees better with TRBJ2-7, so the J call may be wrong. The CDR3 loop spans 13 amino acids. Germline V lookup: CDR1 KGHSH, CDR2 LQKENI. CDR3 sequence reads: CASSPTQTYEQYF. Written as DNA, the CDR3 is TGTGCCAGCTCACCGACCCAGACCTACGAGCAGTACTTC.

The chain has TRBV4-1 and TRBJ2-2; the match to TRBD2 covers 7 bases. Germline V lookup: CDR1 MGHRA, CDR2 YSYEKL. CDR3 length equals 15 residues. Germline trimming cut 4 bases from V and 6 bases from J; bases unmatched to any gene: 8. CDR3 in amino acids: CASSRMGGSAGELFF. CDR3 DNA: TGCGCCAGCAGCCGGATGGGAGGGTCAGCCGGGGAGCTGTTTTTT.

This chain connects TRBV18 to TRBJ1-5; tentatively, D is TRBD1 (5 bases). Germline CDR1 is KGHSH and CDR2 is LQKENI. The CDR3 has 13 amino acids. V gave up 2 bases and J gave up 4 bases, with 6 bases separating them. As DNA, the CDR3 is TGTGCCAGCTCACCAGCAGGGAATCAGCCCCAGCATTTT. This encodes CASSPAGNQPQHF.

The chain uses TRBV10-2 and TRBJ2-3, with 8 bases identical to TRBD2. The CDR3 loop spans 14 amino acids. CDR1 and CDR2 (germline): WSHSY, SAAADI. The V gene end was trimmed by 2 bases and the J gene end by 6 bases; junction bases not matched to a gene: 4. The CDR3 nucleotides are TGCGCCAGCAGTGAGGGACTAGCTAGCGATACGCAGTATTTT. Its protein is CASSEGLASDTQYF.

V and J are TRBV10-3 and TRBJ1-2; 10 positions match TRBD1. Germline V gene sequence: CDR1 ENHRY, CDR2 SYGVKD. The CDR3 runs to 14 residues. J was trimmed by 6 bases and V by 10 bases; bases with no gene match: 11. CDR3: CATGTGDPLNGYTF. CDR3 nucleotides: TGTGCCACCGGGACAGGGGACCCACTGAATGGCTACACCTTC.

This chain uses TRBV19 with TRBJ1-1; maybe TRBD1 (5 bases). CDR3 length equals 13 residues. Germline V gene lookup returns CDR1 LNHDA and CDR2 SQIVND (reference sequence). V gave up 4 bases and J gave up 4 bases, with 10 bases separating them. This chain's CDR3 is CASSTRVRTEAFF. CDR3 in DNA: TGTGCCAGTAGTACCAGGGTTCGCACTGAAGCTTTCTTT.